This section outlines one T cell receptor beta chain sequence together with its context. The sample belongs to a study of cytomegalovirus exposure and HLA in healthy donors. Researchers ran the PCR with 60 Vbeta and 13 Jbeta primers. TCRdb's table, derived via immunoSEQ multiplex PCR, lists solely in-frame clones and lacks some. Of 200,000 to 250,000 clones listed, roughly 88% are singletons. The germline gives CDR1 MNHEY, CDR2 SVGAGI. The CDR3 loop spans 14 amino acids. V lost 5 bases and J lost 2, with 11 bases in between. Sequenced material: PBMCs. This sequence was found in a boy aged 2-15 years in good health and CMV-seronegative. This chain uses TRBV6-5 with TRBJ2-3; TRBD2 is a possible D gene (6 bases). In nucleotides, the CDR3 is TGTGCCAGCAGTCGTAGCGGATACACAGATACGCAGTATTTT. Its protein is CASSRSGYTDTQYF.